Each of the 4 T cell receptor beta chains below was sequenced from the same sample in a study of cytomegalovirus exposure and HLA in healthy donors (dated by TCRdb to about 2017). Library construction relied on the immunoSEQ multiplex PCR assay. For the multiplex PCR, a mixture combining 60 forward primers for TCR Vbeta segments and 13 reverse primers for TCR Jbeta segments was used. TCRdb holds this immuneACCESS table with in-frame rearrangements only. Some clones are missing; in checked studies, unresolved V genes explain under half, and the rest has no known cause. This sample lists over 150,000 clones; about two thirds were detected once. The ten largest clones represent around 4.3% of the sample. The sequenced sample consisted of PBMCs. Receptors were obtained from a woman between 18 and 30 years old in good health and CMV-seropositive.

The chain couples TRBV10-3 to TRBJ2-5; maybe TRBD2 (6 bases). The V gene's germline CDR1 is ENHRY and CDR2 SYGVKD. This CDR3 has 14 amino acids. V was trimmed by 0 bases and J by 4 bases, leaving 9 bases between them. This chain's CDR3 is CAISESEGRETQYF. CDR3 bases: TGTGCCATCAGTGAGTCGGAGGGGAGAGAGACCCAGTACTTC.

V gene TRBV13 combines with J gene TRBJ2-6, with TRBD1 identical over 10 bases. This CDR3 is built from 17 residues. Per the germline V gene, CDR1 is PRHDT and CDR2 is FYEKMQ (reference sequence). Trimming took 4 bases from V and 0 from J; bases not matched to a gene: 3. This chain's CDR3 is CASSSGTGDSGANVLTF. CDR3 DNA: TGTGCCAGCAGCTCAGGGACAGGGGACTCTGGGGCCAACGTCCTGACTTTC.

The V call is TRBV6-4, the J call TRBJ2-3, with 12 nucleotides matching TRBD2. The CDR3 runs to 18 residues. CDR1 MRHNA and CDR2 SNTAGT come from the germline V gene. Germline trimming cut 2 bases from V and 2 bases from J; bases unmatched to any gene: 8. The CDR3 DNA follows: TGTGCCAGCAGTGACCCCCACCGACTAGCGGGAGTCACAGATACGCAGTATTTT. Translated, it gives CASSDPHRLAGVTDTQYF.

Here the CDR3 DNA reads TGTGCCGGCAACTACAGGGGGTCTGAGGGGAATGAGCAGTTCTTC. This encodes CAGNYRGSEGNEQFF. The chain recombines TRBV19 with TRBJ2-1; TRBD1 agrees at 8 bases. The germline gives CDR1 LNHDA, CDR2 SQIVND (reference sequence). Trimming removed 11 bases from V and 7 bases from J; junction bases left unmatched: 16. The CDR3 is made up of 15 amino acids.